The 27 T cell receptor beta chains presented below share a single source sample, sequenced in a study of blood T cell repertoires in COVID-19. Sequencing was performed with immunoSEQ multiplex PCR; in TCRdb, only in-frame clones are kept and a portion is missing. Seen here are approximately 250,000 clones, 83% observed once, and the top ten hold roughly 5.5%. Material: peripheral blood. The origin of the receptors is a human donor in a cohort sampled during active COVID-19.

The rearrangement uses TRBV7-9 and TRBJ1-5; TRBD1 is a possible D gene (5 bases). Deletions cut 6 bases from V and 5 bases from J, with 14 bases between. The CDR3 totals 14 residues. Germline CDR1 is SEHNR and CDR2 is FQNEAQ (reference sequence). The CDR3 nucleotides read TGTGCCAGCAGTCAAAACGGGGGAGATCAGCCCCAGCATTTT. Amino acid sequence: CASSQNGGDQPQHF. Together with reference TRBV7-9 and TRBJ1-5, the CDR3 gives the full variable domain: DTGVSQNPRHKITKRGQNVTFRCDPISEHNRLYWYRQTLGQGPEFLTYFQNEAQLEKSRLLSDRFSAERPKGSFSTLEIQRTEQGDSAMYLCASSQNGGDQPQHFGDGTRLSIL.

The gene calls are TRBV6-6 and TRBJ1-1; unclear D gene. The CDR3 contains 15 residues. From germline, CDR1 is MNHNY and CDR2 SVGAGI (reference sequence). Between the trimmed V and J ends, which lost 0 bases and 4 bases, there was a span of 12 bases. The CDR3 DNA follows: TGTGCCAGCAGTTACTCGAGGACTGTGGCCACTGAAGCTTTCTTT. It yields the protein CASSYSRTVATEAFF.

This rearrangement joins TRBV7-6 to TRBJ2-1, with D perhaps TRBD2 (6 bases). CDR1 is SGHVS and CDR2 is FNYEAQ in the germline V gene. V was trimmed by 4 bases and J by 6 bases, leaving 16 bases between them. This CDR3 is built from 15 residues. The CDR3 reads CASSSSGRDSNEQFF. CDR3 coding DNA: TGTGCCAGCAGCTCGAGCGGAAGGGACTCCAATGAGCAGTTCTTC.

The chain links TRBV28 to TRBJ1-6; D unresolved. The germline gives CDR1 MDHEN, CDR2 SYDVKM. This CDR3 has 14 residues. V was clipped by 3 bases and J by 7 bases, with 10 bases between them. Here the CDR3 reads CASSLVTGNSPLHF. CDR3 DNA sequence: TGTGCCAGCAGTTTGGTGACGGGGAATTCACCCCTCCACTTT. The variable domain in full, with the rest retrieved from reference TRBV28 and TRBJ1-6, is DVKVTQSSRYLVKRTGEKVFLECVQDMDHENMFWYRQDPGLGLRLIYFSYDVKMKEKGDIPEGYSVSREKKERFSLILESASTNQTSMYLCASSLVTGNSPLHFGNGTRLTVT.

CDR3 sequence: CASSYGTGSSYEQYF. The CDR3 DNA is TGCGCCAGCAGTTACGGGACAGGGAGTTCCTACGAGCAGTACTTC. The V gene is TRBV5-1, the J gene TRBJ2-7, with 9 bases identical to TRBD1. CDR3 length: 15 amino acids. V was pared by 5 bases and J by 1 base, with 7 bases of the junction left unmatched. CDR1 and CDR2 from the germline V gene are SGHRS and YFSETQ.

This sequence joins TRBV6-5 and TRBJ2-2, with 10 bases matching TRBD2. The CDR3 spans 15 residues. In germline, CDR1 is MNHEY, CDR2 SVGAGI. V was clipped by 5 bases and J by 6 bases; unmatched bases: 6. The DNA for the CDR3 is TGTGCCAGCAGTCAGACTAGCGGGTGGTCCGGGGAGCTGTTTTTT. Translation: CASSQTSGWSGELFF.

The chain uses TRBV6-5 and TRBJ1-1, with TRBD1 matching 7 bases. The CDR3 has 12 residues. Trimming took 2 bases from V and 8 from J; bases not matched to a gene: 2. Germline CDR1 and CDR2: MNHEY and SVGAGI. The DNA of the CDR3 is TGTGCCAGCAGTTACCGGGACAGCGAAGCTTTCTTT. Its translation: CASSYRDSEAFF.

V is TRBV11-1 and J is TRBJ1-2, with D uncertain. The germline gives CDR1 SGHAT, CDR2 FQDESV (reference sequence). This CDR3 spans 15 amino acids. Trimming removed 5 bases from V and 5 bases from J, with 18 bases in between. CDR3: CASSLDGDSVYGYTF. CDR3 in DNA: TGTGCCAGCAGCCTCGACGGTGACTCGGTGTATGGCTACACCTTC. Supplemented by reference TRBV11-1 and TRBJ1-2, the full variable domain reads EAEVAQSPRYKITEKSQAVAFWCDPISGHATLYWYRQILGQGPELLVQFQDESVVDDSQLPKDRFSAERLKGVDSTLKIQPAELGDSAMYLCASSLDGDSVYGYTFGSGTRLTVV.

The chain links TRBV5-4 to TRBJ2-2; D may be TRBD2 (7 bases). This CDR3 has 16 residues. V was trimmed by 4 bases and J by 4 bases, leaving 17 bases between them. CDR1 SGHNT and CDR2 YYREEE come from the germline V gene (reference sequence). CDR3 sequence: CASSLGGGASTGELFF. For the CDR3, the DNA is TGTGCCAGCAGCCTGGGAGGGGGGGCGAGCACCGGGGAGCTGTTTTTT.

CDR3 sequence (DNA): TGTGCCATCAGTCCCGGGACTGGGACTTTCACAGATACGCAGTATTTT. It is translated as CAISPGTGTFTDTQYF. The chain has TRBV10-3 and TRBJ2-3; TRBD2 might be the D (6 bases). The CDR3 has 16 amino acids. V dropped 5 bases and J dropped 2 bases, with 17 bases sitting between them. The germline V gene has CDR1 ENHRY and CDR2 SYGVKD.

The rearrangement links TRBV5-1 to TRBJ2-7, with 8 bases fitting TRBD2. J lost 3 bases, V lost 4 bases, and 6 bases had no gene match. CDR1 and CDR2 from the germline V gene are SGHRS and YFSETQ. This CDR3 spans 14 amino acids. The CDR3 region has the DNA TGCGCCAGCAGCCAGGGACTAGTGTTCTACGAGCAGTACTTC. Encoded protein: CASSQGLVFYEQYF.

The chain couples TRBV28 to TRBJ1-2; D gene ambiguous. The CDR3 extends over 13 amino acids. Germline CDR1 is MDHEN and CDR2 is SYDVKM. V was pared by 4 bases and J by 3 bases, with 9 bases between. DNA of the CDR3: TGTGCCAGCAGTTCCAGTACCTACTATGGCTACACCTTC. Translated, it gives CASSSSTYYGYTF.

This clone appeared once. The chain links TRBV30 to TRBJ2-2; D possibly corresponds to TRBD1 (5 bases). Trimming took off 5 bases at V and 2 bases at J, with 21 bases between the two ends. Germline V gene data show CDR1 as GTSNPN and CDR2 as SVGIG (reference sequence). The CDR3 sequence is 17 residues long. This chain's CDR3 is CAWDQGIRGRNTGELFF. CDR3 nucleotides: TGTGCCTGGGACCAGGGAATAAGGGGCCGAAACACCGGGGAGCTGTTTTTT.

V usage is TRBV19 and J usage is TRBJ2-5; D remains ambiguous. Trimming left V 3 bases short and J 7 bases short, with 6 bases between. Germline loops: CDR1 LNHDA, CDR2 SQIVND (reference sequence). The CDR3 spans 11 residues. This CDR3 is CASSISGTQYF. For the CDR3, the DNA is TGTGCCAGTAGTATCTCCGGGACCCAGTACTTC.

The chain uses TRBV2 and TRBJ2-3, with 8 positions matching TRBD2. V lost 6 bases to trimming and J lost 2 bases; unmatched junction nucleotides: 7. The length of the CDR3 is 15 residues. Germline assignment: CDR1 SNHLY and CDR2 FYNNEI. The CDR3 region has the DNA TGTGCCAGCAGGCCCGCGGGAGGTTACACAGATACGCAGTATTTT. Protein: CASRPAGGYTDTQYF. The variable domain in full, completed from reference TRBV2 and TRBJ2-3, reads EPEVTQTPSHQVTQMGQEVILRCVPISNHLYFYWYRQILGQKVEFLVSFYNNEISEKSEIFDDQFSVERPDGSNFTLKIRSTKLEDSAMYFCASRPAGGYTDTQYFGPGTRLTVL.

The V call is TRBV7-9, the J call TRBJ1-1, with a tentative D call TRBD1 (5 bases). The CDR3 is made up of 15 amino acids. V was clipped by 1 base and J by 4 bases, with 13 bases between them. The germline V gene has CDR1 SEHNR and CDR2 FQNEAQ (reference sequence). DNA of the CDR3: TGTGCCAGCAGCTTAGAGGGGCGGCGACGCACTGAAGCTTTCTTT. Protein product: CASSLEGRRRTEAFF.

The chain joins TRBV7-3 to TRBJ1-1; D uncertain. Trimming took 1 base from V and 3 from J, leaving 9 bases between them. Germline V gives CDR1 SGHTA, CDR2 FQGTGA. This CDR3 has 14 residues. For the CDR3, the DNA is TGTGCCAGCAGCTTAATGAGCTCCGACACTGAAGCTTTCTTT. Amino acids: CASSLMSSDTEAFF.

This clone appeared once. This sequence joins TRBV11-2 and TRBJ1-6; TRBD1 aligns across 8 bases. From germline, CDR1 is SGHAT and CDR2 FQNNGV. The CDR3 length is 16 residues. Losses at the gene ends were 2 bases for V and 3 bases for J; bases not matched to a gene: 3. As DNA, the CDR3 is TGTGCCAGCAGCTTATCCGGACAGGGCTATAATTCACCCCTCCACTTT. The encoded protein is CASSLSGQGYNSPLHF.

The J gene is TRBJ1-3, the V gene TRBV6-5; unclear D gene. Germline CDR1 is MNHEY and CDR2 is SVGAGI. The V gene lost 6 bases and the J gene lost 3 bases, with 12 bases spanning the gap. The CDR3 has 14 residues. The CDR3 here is CASSPRYSGNTIYF. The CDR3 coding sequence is TGTGCCAGCAGCCCCCGTTACAGTGGAAACACCATATATTTT.

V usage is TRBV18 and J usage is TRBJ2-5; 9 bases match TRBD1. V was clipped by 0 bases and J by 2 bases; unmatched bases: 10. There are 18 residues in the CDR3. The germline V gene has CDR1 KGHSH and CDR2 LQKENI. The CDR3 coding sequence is TGTGCCAGCTCACCACCGGTTTTCGGGACAGGGTTGCAAGAGACCCAGTACTTC. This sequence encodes CASSPPVFGTGLQETQYF.

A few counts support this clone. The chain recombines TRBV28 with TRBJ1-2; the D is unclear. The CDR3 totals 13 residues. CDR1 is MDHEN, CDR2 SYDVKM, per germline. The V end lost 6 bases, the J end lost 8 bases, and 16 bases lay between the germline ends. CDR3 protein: CASRGGMVGGYTF. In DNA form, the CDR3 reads TGTGCCAGCAGAGGCGGCATGGTCGGCGGCTACACCTTC.

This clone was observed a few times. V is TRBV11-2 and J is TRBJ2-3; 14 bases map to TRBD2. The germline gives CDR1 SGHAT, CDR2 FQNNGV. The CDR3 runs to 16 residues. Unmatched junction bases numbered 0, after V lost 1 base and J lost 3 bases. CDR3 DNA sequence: TGTGCCAGCAGCTTAGGGACTAGCGGGGGGACAGATACGCAGTATTTT. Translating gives CASSLGTSGGTDTQYF.

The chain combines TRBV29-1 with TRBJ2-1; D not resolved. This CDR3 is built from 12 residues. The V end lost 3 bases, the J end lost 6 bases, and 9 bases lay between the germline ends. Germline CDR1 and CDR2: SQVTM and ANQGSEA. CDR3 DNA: TGCAGCGTTGATCGAAGCCGCAATGAGCAGTTCTTC. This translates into CSVDRSRNEQFF.

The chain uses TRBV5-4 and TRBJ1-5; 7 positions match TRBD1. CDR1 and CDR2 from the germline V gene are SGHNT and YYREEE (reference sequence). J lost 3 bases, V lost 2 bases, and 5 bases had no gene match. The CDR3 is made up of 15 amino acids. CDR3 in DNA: TGTGCCAGCAGCTTACAGGGGAGACTCAATCAGCCCCAGCATTTT. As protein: CASSLQGRLNQPQHF.

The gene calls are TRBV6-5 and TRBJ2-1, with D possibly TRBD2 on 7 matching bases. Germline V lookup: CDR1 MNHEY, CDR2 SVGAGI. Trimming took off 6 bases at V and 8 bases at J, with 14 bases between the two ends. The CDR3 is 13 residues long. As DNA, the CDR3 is TGTGCCAGCAGAAGGGGGGGTGGCGATGAGCAGTTCTTC. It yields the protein CASRRGGGDEQFF.

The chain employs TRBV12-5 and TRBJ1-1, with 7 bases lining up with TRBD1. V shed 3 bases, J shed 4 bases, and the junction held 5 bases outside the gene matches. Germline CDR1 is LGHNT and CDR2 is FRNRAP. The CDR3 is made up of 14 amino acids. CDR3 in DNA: TGTGCTAGTGGTTTTCGGGACAGCTTCACTGAAGCTTTCTTT. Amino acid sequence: CASGFRDSFTEAFF.

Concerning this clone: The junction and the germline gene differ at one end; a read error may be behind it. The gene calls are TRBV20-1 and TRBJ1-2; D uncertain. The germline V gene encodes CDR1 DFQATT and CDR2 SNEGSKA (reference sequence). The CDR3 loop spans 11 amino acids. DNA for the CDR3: TGCAGTGCTAACAGTAACGATGGCTACACCTTC. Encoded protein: CSANSNDGYTF.